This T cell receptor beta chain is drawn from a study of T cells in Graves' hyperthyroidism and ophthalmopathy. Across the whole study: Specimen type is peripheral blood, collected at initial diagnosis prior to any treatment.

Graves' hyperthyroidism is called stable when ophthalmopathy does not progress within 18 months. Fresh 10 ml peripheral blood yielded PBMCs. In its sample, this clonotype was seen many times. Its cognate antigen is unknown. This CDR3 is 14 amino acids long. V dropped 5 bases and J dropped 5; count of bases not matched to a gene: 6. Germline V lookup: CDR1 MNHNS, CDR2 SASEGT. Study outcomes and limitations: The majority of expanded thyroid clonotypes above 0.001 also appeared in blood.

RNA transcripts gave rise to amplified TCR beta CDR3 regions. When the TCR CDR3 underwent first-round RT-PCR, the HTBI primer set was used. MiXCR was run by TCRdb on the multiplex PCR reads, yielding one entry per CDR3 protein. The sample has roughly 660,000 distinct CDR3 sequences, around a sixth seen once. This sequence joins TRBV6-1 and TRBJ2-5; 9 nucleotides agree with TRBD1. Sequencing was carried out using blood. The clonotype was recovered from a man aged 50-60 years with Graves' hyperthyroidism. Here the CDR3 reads CASSWTGDRETQYF. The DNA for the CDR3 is TGTGCCAGCAGTTGGACAGGGGATAGGGAGACCCAGTACTTC.